This T cell receptor (beta chain) was captured by sequencing in a study of blood T cell repertoires in COVID-19. About the research overall: From the United States, Italy and Spain came samples of acute and convalescent COVID-19.

Original processing methods: The authors estimated nucleated cell counts from reference gene primer amplification. The method was immunoSEQ multiplex PCR; TCRdb's version includes in-frame clones alone and lacks a portion of them. Clonal size and the V and J genes are those of that table, whereas D and trimming came from the DNA. The data contain 40,000 to 55,000 clones, roughly nine tenths of them seen just once; the ten biggest clones take up 15%. V was pared by 6 bases and J by 3 bases, with 7 bases of the junction left unmatched. The CDR3 totals 14 residues. Per the germline V gene, CDR1 is MNHEY and CDR2 is SVGAGI.

The sample was peripheral blood. The chain couples TRBV6-5 to TRBJ1-2; 7 bases map to TRBD1. This TCR was sampled from a man between 65 and 85 years old with active COVID-19. The DNA for the CDR3 is TGTGCCAGCAGAGCCACAGGGGTTGACTATGGCTACACCTTC. The encoded protein is CASRATGVDYGYTF.